This T cell receptor (beta chain) was profiled in a study of STAT5B mutations in CD4+ large granular lymphocyte leukemia. In the authors' methods: A productive frequency of 2.59 x 10-5 was the lowest detectable. The assay was immunoSEQ multiplex PCR, and TCRdb's table has in-frame clones only and misses some. That table is the source of V, J and clone size, and D and trimming were worked out from the DNA. The table has 25,000 to 35,000 clones, about three quarters seen once. The study, taken as a whole, reports: 25% of private leukemic clonotypes occurred rarely in other patients' non-leukemic repertoires.

Germline V gene data show CDR1 as MNHEY and CDR2 as SVGAGI. The V and J ends lost 2 bases and 11 bases, in that order; junction bases with no gene match: 10. CDR3 size: 14 residues. As regards this clone: Antigen unknown.

Sequenced: CD4+ T cells from blood buffy coats. The sequence came from a human donor in good health. V and J are TRBV6-5 and TRBJ1-1; TRBD1 agrees at 8 bases. The CDR3, as DNA: TGTGCCAGCAGTTACGGACAGGGTAGGACTGGGGCTTTCTTT. This gives the protein CASSYGQGRTGAFF.